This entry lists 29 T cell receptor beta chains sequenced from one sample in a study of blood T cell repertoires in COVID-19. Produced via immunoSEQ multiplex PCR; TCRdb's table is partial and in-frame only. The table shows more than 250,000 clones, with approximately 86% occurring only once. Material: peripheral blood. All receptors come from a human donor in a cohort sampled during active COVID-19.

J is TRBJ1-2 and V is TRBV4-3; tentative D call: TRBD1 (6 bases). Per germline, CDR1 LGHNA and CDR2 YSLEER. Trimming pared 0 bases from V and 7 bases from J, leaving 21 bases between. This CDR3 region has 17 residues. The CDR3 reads CASSQDGPGVKSFGYTF. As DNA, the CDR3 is TGCGCCAGCAGCCAAGACGGGCCAGGGGTGAAAAGTTTTGGCTACACCTTC.

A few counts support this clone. CDR3 in DNA: TGTGCCAGCAGCACTACCGGGACTCCCTACATGGCGCAGTACTTC. It translates to CASSTTGTPYMAQYF. This chain joins TRBV7-9 and TRBJ2-7; D is perhaps TRBD2 (6 bases). The V gene lost 5 bases and the J gene lost 9 bases, with 23 bases spanning the gap. The germline V gene encodes CDR1 SEHNR and CDR2 FQNEAQ (reference sequence). CDR3 length: 15 amino acids.

CDR3 sequence (DNA): TGTGCCAGCAGCTTTCCTAGCGGGCCACAAGAGACCCAGTACTTC. This translates into CASSFPSGPQETQYF. V and J are TRBV7-2 and TRBJ2-5, with 8 bases identical to TRBD2. The CDR3 covers 15 residues. The germline gives CDR1 SGHTA, CDR2 FQGNSA. The V and J ends lost 3 bases and 2 bases, in that order; junction bases with no gene match: 5.

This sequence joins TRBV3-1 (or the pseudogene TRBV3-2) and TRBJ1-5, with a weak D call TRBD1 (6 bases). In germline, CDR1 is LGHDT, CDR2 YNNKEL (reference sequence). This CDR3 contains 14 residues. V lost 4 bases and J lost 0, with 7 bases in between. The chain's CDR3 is CASSRTASNQPQHF. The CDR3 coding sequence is TGTGCCAGCAGCCGGACAGCTAGCAATCAGCCCCAGCATTTT.

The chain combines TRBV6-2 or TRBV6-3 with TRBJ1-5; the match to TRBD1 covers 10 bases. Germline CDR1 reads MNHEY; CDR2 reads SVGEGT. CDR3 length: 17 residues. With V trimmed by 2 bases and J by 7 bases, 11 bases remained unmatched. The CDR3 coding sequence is TGTGCCAGCAGTTACGGGACAGGGGTTTCCGTAAACCAGCCCCAGCATTTT. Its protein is CASSYGTGVSVNQPQHF.

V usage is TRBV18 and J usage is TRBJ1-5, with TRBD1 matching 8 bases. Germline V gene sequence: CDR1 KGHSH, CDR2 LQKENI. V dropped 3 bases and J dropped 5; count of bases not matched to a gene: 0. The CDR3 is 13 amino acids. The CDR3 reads CASSPTGDQPQHF. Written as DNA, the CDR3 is TGTGCCAGCTCACCGACAGGGGATCAGCCCCAGCATTTT.

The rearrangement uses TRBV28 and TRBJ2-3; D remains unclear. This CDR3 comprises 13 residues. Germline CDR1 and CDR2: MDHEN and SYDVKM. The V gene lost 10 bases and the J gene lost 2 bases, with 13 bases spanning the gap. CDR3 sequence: CATQAPTTDTQYF. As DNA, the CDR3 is TGTGCCACCCAGGCTCCTACCACAGATACGCAGTATTTT. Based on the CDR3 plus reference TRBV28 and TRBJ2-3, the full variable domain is DVKVTQSSRYLVKRTGEKVFLECVQDMDHENMFWYRQDPGLGLRLIYFSYDVKMKEKGDIPEGYSVSREKKERFSLILESASTNQTSMYLCATQAPTTDTQYFGPGTRLTVL.

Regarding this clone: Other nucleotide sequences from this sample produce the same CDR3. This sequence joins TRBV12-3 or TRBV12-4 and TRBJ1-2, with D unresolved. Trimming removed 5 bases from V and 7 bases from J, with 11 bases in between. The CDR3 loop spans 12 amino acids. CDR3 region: CASSILAAGYTF. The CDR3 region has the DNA TGTGCCAGCAGTATTCTAGCGGCTGGCTACACCTTC.

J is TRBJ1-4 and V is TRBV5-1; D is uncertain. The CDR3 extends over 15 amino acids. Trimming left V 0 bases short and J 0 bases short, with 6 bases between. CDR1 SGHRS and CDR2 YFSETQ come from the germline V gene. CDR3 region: CASSLDRATNEKLFF. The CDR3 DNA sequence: TGCGCCAGCAGCTTGGACCGCGCAACTAATGAAAAACTGTTTTTT.

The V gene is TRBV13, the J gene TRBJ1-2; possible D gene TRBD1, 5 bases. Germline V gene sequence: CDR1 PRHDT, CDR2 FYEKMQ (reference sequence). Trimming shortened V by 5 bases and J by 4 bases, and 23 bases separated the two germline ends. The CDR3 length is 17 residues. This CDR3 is CASSHQGVLSLSYGYTF. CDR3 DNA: TGTGCCAGCAGCCATCAAGGGGTCCTCTCCCTCTCCTATGGCTACACCTTC.

The CDR3 reads CASSLVGGALEQYF. The CDR3 coding sequence is TGCGCCAGCAGCTTGGTCGGGGGGGCCCTCGAGCAGTACTTC. The V call is TRBV5-1, the J call TRBJ2-7; 8 bases are a match to TRBD2. Trimming removed 0 bases from V and 6 bases from J; junction bases left unmatched: 5. The CDR3 consists of 14 residues. Looked up from germline, CDR1 is SGHRS and CDR2 is YFSETQ.

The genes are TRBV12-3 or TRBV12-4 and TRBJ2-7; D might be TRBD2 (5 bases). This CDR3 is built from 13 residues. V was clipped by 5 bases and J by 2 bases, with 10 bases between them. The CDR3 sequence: CASSLSGPYEQYF. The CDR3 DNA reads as TGTGCCAGCAGTCTAAGCGGACCCTACGAGCAGTACTTC.

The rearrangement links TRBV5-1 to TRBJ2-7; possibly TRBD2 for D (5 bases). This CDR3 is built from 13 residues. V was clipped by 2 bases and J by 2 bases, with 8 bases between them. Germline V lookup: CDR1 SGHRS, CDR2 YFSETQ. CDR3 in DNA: TGCGCCAGCAGCTTCTCCGGGACCTACGAGCAGTACTTC. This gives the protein CASSFSGTYEQYF.

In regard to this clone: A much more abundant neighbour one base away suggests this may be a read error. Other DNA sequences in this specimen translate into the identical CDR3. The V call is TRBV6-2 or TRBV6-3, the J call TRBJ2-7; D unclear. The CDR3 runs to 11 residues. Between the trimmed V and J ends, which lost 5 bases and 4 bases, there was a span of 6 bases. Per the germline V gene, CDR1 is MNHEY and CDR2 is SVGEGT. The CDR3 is CASSPLYEQYF. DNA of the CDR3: TGTGCCAGCAGTCCCCTATACGAGCAGTACTTC.

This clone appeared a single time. CDR3 nucleotides: TGTGCCAGCAGTTATGGGGTAGGGGGCAATCAGCCCCAGCATTTT. It yields the protein CASSYGVGGNQPQHF. The V and J genes are TRBV6-6 and TRBJ1-5, with D possibly matching TRBD1 (5 bases). Germline CDR1 MNHNY, CDR2 SVGAGI (reference sequence). With 3 bases removed from V and 2 bases from J, the gap between germline ends came to 11 bases. The CDR3 has 15 residues.

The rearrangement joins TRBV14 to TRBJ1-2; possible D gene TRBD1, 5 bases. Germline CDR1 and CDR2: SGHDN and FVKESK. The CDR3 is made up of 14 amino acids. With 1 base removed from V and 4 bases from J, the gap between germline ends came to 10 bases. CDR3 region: CASSQVRGFYGYTF. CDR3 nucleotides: TGTGCCAGCAGCCAAGTCCGGGGGTTCTATGGCTACACCTTC.

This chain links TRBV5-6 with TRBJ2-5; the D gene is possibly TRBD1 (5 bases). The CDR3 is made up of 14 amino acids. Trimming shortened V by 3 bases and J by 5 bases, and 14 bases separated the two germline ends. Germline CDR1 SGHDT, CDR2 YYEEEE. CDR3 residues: CASSSDLPGETQYF. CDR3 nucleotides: TGTGCCAGCAGCTCGGACCTTCCAGGGGAGACCCAGTACTTC.

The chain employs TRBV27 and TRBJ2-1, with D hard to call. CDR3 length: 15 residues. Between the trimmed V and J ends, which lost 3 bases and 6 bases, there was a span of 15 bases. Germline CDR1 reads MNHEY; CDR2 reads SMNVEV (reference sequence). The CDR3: CASSLLGKFGNEQFF. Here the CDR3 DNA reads TGTGCCAGCAGTTTGTTGGGCAAGTTTGGCAATGAGCAGTTCTTC.

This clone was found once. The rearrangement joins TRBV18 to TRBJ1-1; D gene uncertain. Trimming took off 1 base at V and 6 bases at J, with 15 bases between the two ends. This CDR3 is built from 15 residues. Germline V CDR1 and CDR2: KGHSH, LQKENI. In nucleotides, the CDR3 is TGTGCCAGCTCACCACGGGCAGGAAGAGACGCTGAAGCTTTCTTT. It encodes CASSPRAGRDAEAFF.

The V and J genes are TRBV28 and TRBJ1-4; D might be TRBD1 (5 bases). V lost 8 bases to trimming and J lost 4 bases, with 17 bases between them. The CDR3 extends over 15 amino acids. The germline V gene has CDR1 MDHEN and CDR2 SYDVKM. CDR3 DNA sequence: TGTGCCAGCGGTGACAGAGCTTCATTTAATGAAAAACTGTTTTTT. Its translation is CASGDRASFNEKLFF.

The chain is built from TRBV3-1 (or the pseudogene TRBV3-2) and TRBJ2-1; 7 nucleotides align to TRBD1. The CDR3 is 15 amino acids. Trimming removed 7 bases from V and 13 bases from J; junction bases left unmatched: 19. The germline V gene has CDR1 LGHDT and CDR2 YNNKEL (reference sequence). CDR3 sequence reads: CASKGTGTDTMSQFF. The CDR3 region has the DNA TGTGCCAGCAAGGGAACCGGGACAGACACAATGAGTCAGTTCTTC.

CDR3 in DNA: TGTGCCAGCGCCCCGGGGGGGGTTTTGAACGAGCAGTACTTC. Translated, it gives CASAPGGVLNEQYF. The chain combines TRBV9 with TRBJ2-7, with TRBD2 matching 8 bases. Losses at the gene ends were 7 bases for V and 5 bases for J; bases not matched to a gene: 11. Germline lookup yields CDR1 SGDLS and CDR2 YYNGEE. This CDR3 is 14 amino acids long.

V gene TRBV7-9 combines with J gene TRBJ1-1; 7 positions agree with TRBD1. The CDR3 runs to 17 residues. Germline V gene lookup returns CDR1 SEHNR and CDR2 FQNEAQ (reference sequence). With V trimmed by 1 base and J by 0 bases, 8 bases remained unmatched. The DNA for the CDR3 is TGTGCCAGCAGCTTAGTGGTACAGGGGATAATGAACACTGAAGCTTTCTTT. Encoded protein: CASSLVVQGIMNTEAFF.

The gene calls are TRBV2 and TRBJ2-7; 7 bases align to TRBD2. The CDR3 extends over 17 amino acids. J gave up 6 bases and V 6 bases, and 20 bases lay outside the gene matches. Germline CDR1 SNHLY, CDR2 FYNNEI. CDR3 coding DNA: TGTGCCAGCAGACTAGCGAGGGTCGAACATAGTACGATCGAGCAGTACTTC. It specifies CASRLARVEHSTIEQYF. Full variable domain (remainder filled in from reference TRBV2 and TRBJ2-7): EPEVTQTPSHQVTQMGQEVILRCVPISNHLYFYWYRQILGQKVEFLVSFYNNEISEKSEIFDDQFSVERPDGSNFTLKIRSTKLEDSAMYFCASRLARVEHSTIEQYFGPGTRLTVT.

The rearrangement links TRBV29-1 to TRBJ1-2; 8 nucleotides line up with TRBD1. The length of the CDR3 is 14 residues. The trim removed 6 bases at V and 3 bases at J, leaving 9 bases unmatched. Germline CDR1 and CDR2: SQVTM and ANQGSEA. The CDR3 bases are TGCAGCGTCGTTACAGGGGGTATAGACTATGGCTACACCTTC. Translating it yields CSVVTGGIDYGYTF.

The CDR3 sequence is CASSNDRTVSYEQYF. The CDR3 DNA sequence: TGTGCCAGCAGCAACGATCGGACAGTTTCCTACGAGCAGTACTTC. The rearrangement joins TRBV21-1 to TRBJ2-7; the table gives TRBD1 as D, unverified against the DNA. TRBV21-1 represents a pseudogene. This CDR3 is 15 amino acids long.

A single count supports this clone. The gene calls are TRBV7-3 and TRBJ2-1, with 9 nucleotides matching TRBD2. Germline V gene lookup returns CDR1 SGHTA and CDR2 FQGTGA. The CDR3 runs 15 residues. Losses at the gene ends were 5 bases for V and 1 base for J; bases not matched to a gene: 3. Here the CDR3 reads CASSATSGSYNEQFF. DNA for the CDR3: TGTGCCAGCAGCGCCACTAGCGGGTCCTACAATGAGCAGTTCTTC.

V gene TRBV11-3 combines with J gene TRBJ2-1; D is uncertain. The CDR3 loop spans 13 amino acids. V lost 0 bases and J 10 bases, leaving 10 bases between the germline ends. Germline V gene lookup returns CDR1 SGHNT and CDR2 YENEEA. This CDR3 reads CASSLDTENEQFF. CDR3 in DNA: TGTGCCAGCAGCTTAGATACCGAGAACGAGCAGTTCTTC.

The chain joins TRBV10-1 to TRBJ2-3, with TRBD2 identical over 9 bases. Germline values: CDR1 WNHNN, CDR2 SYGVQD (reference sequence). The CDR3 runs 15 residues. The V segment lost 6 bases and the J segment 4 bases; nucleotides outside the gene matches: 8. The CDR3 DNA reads TGCGCCAGCAGCGCGGGGACTAGCAGCCCAGATACGCAGTATTTT. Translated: CASSAGTSSPDTQYF.